Sequencing of this T cell receptor beta chain was carried out in a study of T cells in tuberculosis listed by TCRdb under 2018. About the study as a whole: To characterize T cells specific for the mycobacterial lipid antigen glucose monomycolate (GMM), the study used CD1B tetramers together with high-throughput TCR immunosequencing. With 9 to 11 people per group, a South African clinical cohort compared IGRA-negative adolescents, IGRA-positive adolescents with latent tuberculosis, and adults with active tuberculosis.

As concerns this clone: Its antigen specificity is not known. Per-nucleotide qualities are absent, and no much larger clonotype sits a single base away.

At study entry, adolescents were screened for latent tuberculosis infection by tuberculin skin test and QuantiFERON-TB GOLD In-Tube IGRA. Immunosequencing was performed on unsorted cryopreserved PBMC, with some 91,000 T cells per clinical donor covered on average. Eleven high schools in the Worcester region of the Western Cape, South Africa, served as enrollment sites for adolescents aged 12 to 18 years. Around ten M. tuberculosis-infected and ten uninfected adolescents were selected with matching for age and sex. PBMC from adolescents were isolated by density centrifugation from freshly drawn heparinized blood and were then cryopreserved. Spanning cysteine to phenylalanine, the CDR3 consists of 15 amino acids. CDR3 DNA is the only sequence kept; it has 45 bases, read in frame from the first base. CDR1 SNHLY and CDR2 FYNNEI are derived from the germline V gene. V is shortened by 2 bases, J by 2 bases, and the region joining them spans 10 bases.

TCR libraries were generated with the immunoSEQ multiplex PCR assay, using TCR-beta and/or TCR-alpha/delta assays for each sample. Amplified TCR libraries were sequenced on the Illumina high-throughput platform. On the authors' methods: Clustering and dimensionality reduction were performed using pairwise TCRdist distances among GMM-specific receptors from ex vivo sorted or in vitro expanded T cells. Each clinical repertoire was assigned a mean NN-distance score, defined as the average TCRdist to the nearest 10% of tetramer-positive reference sequences. GEM TCR motif frequency was calculated as the fraction of unique TCRs that matched known GEM sequences in V/J usage and CDR3 length. Linear discriminant analysis with leave-one-out cross-validation, implemented in scikit-learn, was used to classify active tuberculosis. The clones in this table, taken by TCRdb from immuneACCESS, are in-frame only. Not every clone is retained; where verified, under half of the shortfall comes from an unresolved V gene, and the cause of the rest is unknown. That table supplies the V and J calls and clone size; D and trimming were determined from the DNA. Present in this sample are some 41,000 clones, approximately 94% of which were seen just once. Under 2% of the sample is in the top ten clones.

General conclusions and limits of the study: Compared with IGRA-negative controls, TCR-alpha repertoires from active tuberculosis had smaller mean NN-distances to GMM-specific TCRs, which suggests that these TCRs underwent clonal expansion. An accuracy of around 88% (AUROC 0.90) was reached by a classifier using the diverse GMM-specific repertoire, compared with approximately 70% accuracy when GEM motif frequencies were used. Clinical samples were selected based on which cryopreserved specimens were available, and the active tuberculosis cases were adults whereas the controls were adolescents. Smaller NN-distances were partly driven by shorter CDR3-alpha lengths in active tuberculosis patients, and statistical significance was not reached for the TCR-beta difference.

This sequence originates from a donor aged 10 to 29 with latent tuberculosis or without tuberculosis infection. Some clones in this sample may be carry-over from other donors' samples. Source material: PBMCs. Here the chain combines TRBV2 and TRBJ1-3; too little of a D gene remains to name it. The CDR3: CASSETPGAGNTIYF. Here is the DNA: TGTGCCAGCAGTGAAACACCCGGGGCTGGAAACACCATATATTTT. The entire variable domain, with the stretches around the CDR3 drawn from the reference TRBV2 and TRBJ1-3 proteins, is EPEVTQTPSHQVTQMGQEVILRCVPISNHLYFYWYRQILGQKVEFLVSFYNNEISEKSEIFDDQFSVERPDGSNFTLKIRSTKLEDSAMYFCASSETPGAGNTIYFGEGSWLTVV.